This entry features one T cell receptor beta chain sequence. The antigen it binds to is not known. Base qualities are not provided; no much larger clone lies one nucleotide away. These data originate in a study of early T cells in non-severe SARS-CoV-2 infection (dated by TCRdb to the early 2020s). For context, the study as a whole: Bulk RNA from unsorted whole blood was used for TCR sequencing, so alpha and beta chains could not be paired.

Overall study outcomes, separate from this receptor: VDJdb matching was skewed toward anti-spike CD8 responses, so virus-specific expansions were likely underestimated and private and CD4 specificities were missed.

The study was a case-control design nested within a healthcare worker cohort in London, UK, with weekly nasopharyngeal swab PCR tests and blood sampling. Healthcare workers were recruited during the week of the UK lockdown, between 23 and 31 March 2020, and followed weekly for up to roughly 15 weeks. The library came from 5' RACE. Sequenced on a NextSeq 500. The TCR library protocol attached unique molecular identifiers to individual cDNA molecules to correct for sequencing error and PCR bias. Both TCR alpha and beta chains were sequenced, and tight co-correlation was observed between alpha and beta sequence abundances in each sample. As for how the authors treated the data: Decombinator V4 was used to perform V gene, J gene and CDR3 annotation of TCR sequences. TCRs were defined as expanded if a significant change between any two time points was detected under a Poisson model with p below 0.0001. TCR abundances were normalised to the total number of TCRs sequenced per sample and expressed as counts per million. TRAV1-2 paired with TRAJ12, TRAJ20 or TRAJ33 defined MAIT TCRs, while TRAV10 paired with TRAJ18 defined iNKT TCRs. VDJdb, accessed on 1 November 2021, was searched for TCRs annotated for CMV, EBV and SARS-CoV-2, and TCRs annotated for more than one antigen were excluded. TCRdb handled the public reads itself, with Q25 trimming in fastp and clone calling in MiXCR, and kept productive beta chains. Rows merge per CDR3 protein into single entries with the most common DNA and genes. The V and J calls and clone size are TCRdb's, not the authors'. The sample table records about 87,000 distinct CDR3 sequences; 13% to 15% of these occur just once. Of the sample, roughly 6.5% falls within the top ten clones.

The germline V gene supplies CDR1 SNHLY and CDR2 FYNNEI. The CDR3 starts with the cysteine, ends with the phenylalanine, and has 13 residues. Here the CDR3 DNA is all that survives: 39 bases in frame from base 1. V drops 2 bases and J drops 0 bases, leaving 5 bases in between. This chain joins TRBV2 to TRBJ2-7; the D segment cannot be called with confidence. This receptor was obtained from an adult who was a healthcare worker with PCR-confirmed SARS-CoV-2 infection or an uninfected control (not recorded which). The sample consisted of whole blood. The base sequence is TGTGCCAGCAGTGAACATAACTCCTACGAGCAGTACTTC. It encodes CASSEHNSYEQYF.